This T cell receptor (beta chain) was identified during a study of CD4+ T cells in melanoma. The germline CDR1 and CDR2 sequences are MRHNA and SNTAGT. Germline trimming cut 9 bases from V and 1 base from J; bases unmatched to any gene: 14. The CDR3 extends over 16 amino acids. TCRdb keeps only in-frame clones here, not all; method: immunoSEQ multiplex PCR. The sample holds nearly 50,000 clones; roughly 89% are singletons and the top ten take 10% to 15%. Sample: peripheral blood. This sequence was found in a human donor with melanoma. This sequence joins TRBV6-4 and TRBJ2-5; 7 bases agree with TRBD1. CDR3 DNA: TGTGCCAGTGACAGCCGGGACAGTCCCTTCCAAGAGACCCAGTACTTC. Protein product: CASDSRDSPFQETQYF.